Below, 27 T cell receptor beta chains from the same sample are listed, as sequenced in a study of tumor-infiltrating lymphocytes in glioblastoma multiforme. Three nested ARM-PCR rounds with V-beta and C-beta primers built TCRB libraries. Via MiXCR, TCRdb re-called the multiplex PCR reads, giving one row per CDR3 protein. The table lists approximately 10,000 distinct CDR3 sequences, less than 75% of them singletons. What was sequenced was brain tumor tissue. Source of these receptors: a male donor with glioblastoma.

By share of the sample, this clonotype is medium-sized. The rearrangement uses TRBV12-3 or TRBV12-4 and TRBJ1-1; D gene unclear. The CDR3 has 12 amino acids. Trimming cost V 3 bases and J 0 bases, with 2 bases left between them. As DNA, the CDR3 is TGTGCCAGCAGTTTCATGAACACTGAAGCTTTCTTT. It encodes CASSFMNTEAFF.

The V call is TRBV10-3, the J call TRBJ1-3, with 7 nucleotides matching TRBD1. CDR3 length equals 16 residues. In germline, CDR1 is ENHRY, CDR2 SYGVKD. The CDR3 reads CIIGREGQMSGNTIYF. In DNA form, the CDR3 reads TGTATCATCGGACGGGAGGGACAGATGTCCGGGAACACCATATATTTT.

This chain connects TRBV11-2 to TRBJ2-7; D remains ambiguous. The V end was cut by 1 base, the J end by 1 base, with 8 bases between. CDR3 length: 14 amino acids. Looked up from germline, CDR1 is SGHAT and CDR2 is FQNNGV. The CDR3 sequence is CASSLVPVSYEQYF. As DNA, the CDR3 is TGTGCCAGCAGCTTAGTTCCCGTATCCTACGAGCAGTACTTC.

The chain is built from TRBV5-1 and TRBJ2-3, with D possibly being TRBD1 or TRBD2 (5 bases each). CDR1 is SGHRS, CDR2 YFSETQ, per germline. Trimming left V 4 bases short and J 9 bases short, with 24 bases between. The CDR3 is 16 amino acids. CDR3 in DNA: TGCGCCAGCAGCCCCTTAGCTGGGGCCCAAACGGGGACGCAGTATTTT. Its translation is CASSPLAGAQTGTQYF.

This clonotype was counted between two and nine times. The genes are TRBV11-2 and TRBJ2-1, with a possible D match to TRBD1 (6 bases). Germline loops: CDR1 SGHAT, CDR2 FQNNGV. This CDR3 region has 15 residues. Trimming pared 4 bases from V and 4 bases from J, leaving 14 bases between. CDR3 amino acids: CASSSRGVNYNEQFF. The CDR3 region has the DNA TGTGCCAGCAGCTCCAGGGGCGTAAATTACAATGAGCAGTTCTTC.

V usage is TRBV2 and J usage is TRBJ2-5; 13 bases are a match to TRBD2. Losses at the gene ends were 8 bases for V and 4 bases for J; bases not matched to a gene: 13. Germline V lookup: CDR1 SNHLY, CDR2 FYNNEI. This CDR3 is built from 17 residues. CDR3 DNA: TGTGCCAGCGGTCTAGGACGGACTAGCGGGAGTTTAGAGACCCAGTACTTC. This codes for CASGLGRTSGSLETQYF.

This clonotype was detected ten times or more. The chain recombines TRBV19 with TRBJ2-7, with 8 nucleotides matching TRBD1. This CDR3 spans 15 amino acids. The germline V gene has CDR1 LNHDA and CDR2 SQIVND (reference sequence). V lost 5 bases and J lost 3; bases outside the gene matches: 9. The CDR3 DNA is TGTGCCAGTAGTCCCTCGACAGGGGACGACTACGAGCAGTACTTC. Translated: CASSPSTGDDYEQYF. The full variable domain, with the rest looked up from reference TRBV19 and TRBJ2-7, is DGGITQSPKYLFRKEGQNVTLSCEQNLNHDAMYWYRQDPGQGLRLIYYSQIVNDFQKGDIAEGYSVSREKKESFPLTVTSAQKNPTAFYLCASSPSTGDDYEQYFGPGTRLTVT.

This clonotype was found once. Because the CDR3 is missing its conserved closing phenylalanine or tryptophan, this is likely a read error. Written as DNA, the CDR3 is TGCAGCGTTGCGCCGGGAAAAGGGGCCGGGGAGCTGTTTTCT. It codes for CSVAPGKGAGELFS. The chain uses TRBV29-1 and TRBJ2-2; the D call may be TRBD1 or TRBD2 (5 bases each). V lost 4 bases, J lost 6 bases, and 15 bases lay in between. Germline-derived CDR1 and CDR2 are SQVTM and ANQGSEA. The CDR3 is made up of 14 amino acids.

This clonotype appeared a few times. The chain employs TRBV10-3 and TRBJ1-1, with 12 bases fitting TRBD1. Unmatched junction bases numbered 4, after V lost 6 bases and J lost 11 bases. Germline lookup yields CDR1 ENHRY and CDR2 SYGVKD. The CDR3 contains 12 residues. In DNA, the CDR3 is TGTGCCATCAGGGGGACAGGGGGCTCGGCTTTCTTT. As protein: CAIRGTGGSAFF.

This clonotype is categorized as medium-sized. The J gene is TRBJ2-2, the V gene TRBV12-3 or TRBV12-4; D uncertain. This CDR3 is built from 14 residues. V lost 6 bases to trimming and J lost 7 bases, with 15 bases between them. The CDR3 region is CASSRRSWDGELFF. The CDR3 bases are TGTGCCAGCAGCCGCCGATCATGGGACGGGGAGCTGTTTTTT.

On this clonotype itself: An end of the junction does not agree with germline; a read error may underlie this. The J gene is TRBJ2-1, the V gene TRBV11-2, with D perhaps matching TRBD2 (5 bases). CDR1 is SGHAT, CDR2 FQNNGV, per germline. The CDR3 runs 13 residues. CDR3 sequence reads: CASSRRISNEHFF. CDR3 sequence (DNA): TGTGCCAGCAGCAGGAGGATTTCCAATGAGCATTTCTTC.

In this sample, this clonotype is medium-sized. CDR3: CASSLEQGGYEQYF. The CDR3 DNA reads as TGTGCCAGCAGCTTAGAACAGGGGGGGTACGAGCAGTACTTC. The chain employs TRBV11-2 and TRBJ2-7; a possible D gene is TRBD1 (8 bases). V gave up 0 bases and J gave up 4 bases, with 10 bases separating them. The CDR3 runs 14 residues. Germline V CDR1 and CDR2: SGHAT, FQNNGV. The full variable domain, with the rest looked up from reference TRBV11-2 and TRBJ2-7, is EAGVAQSPRYKIIEKRQSVAFWCNPISGHATLYWYQQILGQGPKLLIQFQNNGVVDDSQLPKDRFSAERLKGVDSTLKIQPAKLEDSAVYLCASSLEQGGYEQYFGPGTRLTVT.

As regards this clonotype: Here the CDR3 omits its conserved ending phenylalanine or tryptophan, so a read error is the likely source. This chain joins TRBV6-1 and TRBJ1-1; 7 nucleotides line up with TRBD1. CDR3 length equals 13 residues. The germline CDR1 and CDR2 sequences are MNHNS and SASEGT. In nucleotides, the CDR3 is TGTGCCGGCAGTCTTAACAGGGGCACTGAAGCTTTCCTT. Protein sequence: CAGSLNRGTEAFL.

This chain uses TRBV11-2 with TRBJ1-1, with 8 bases aligning to TRBD1. The ends lost 5 bases at V and 4 bases at J; junction bases unmatched: 3. The germline gives CDR1 SGHAT, CDR2 FQNNGV. This CDR3 has 13 amino acids. CDR3 sequence reads: CASSGDRFTEAFF. CDR3 nucleotides: TGTGCCAGCAGCGGGGACAGGTTCACTGAAGCTTTCTTT.

Only a few counts were recorded for this clonotype. This chain uses TRBV7-9 with TRBJ1-5; D uncertain. The CDR3 is made up of 15 amino acids. CDR1 SEHNR and CDR2 FQNEAQ come from the germline V gene (reference sequence). Deletions cut 5 bases from V and 0 bases from J, with 11 bases between. CDR3 sequence (DNA): TGTGCCAGCAGCCCTTCGGGGAATAGCAATCAGCCCCAGCATTTT. Its translation: CASSPSGNSNQPQHF.

The V and J genes are TRBV20-1 and TRBJ2-7; D possibly corresponds to TRBD1 (5 bases). Germline assignment: CDR1 DFQATT and CDR2 SNEGSKA (reference sequence). V lost 6 bases, J lost 6 bases, and 27 bases lay in between. This CDR3 is built from 16 residues. The CDR3 sequence is CSARLEQGVLLGEQYF. Written as DNA, the CDR3 is TGCAGTGCCAGATTGGAACAAGGGGTTTTGCTGGGCGAGCAGTACTTC.

Within the sample, this clonotype is medium-sized. The chain carries TRBV20-1 and TRBJ1-4; 9 positions match TRBD1. With 5 bases clipped from V and 0 bases from J, the junction kept 7 bases outside the gene matches. The CDR3 extends over 16 amino acids. Germline values: CDR1 DFQATT, CDR2 SNEGSKA (reference sequence). Here the CDR3 reads CSAADRGSATNEKLFF. CDR3 nucleotide sequence: TGCAGTGCTGCGGACAGGGGTTCGGCAACTAATGAAAAACTGTTTTTT.

The chain is built from TRBV11-2 and TRBJ2-1; D is ambiguous. Germline assignment: CDR1 SGHAT and CDR2 FQNNGV. V was pared by 6 bases and J by 9 bases, with 9 bases between. CDR3 size: 11 residues. CDR3 DNA: TGTGCCAGCAGTTCTTCTACTGAGCAGTTCTTC. Translation: CASSSSTEQFF.

This clonotype is a singleton in its sample. The chain carries TRBV12-3 or TRBV12-4 and TRBJ2-3; no reliable D call. The CDR3 spans 15 residues. With 10 bases removed from V and 2 bases from J, the gap between germline ends came to 19 bases. CDR3 DNA sequence: TGTGCCACTCGGCGGCAGCGTCAGATCACAGATACGCAGTATTTT. It translates to CATRRQRQITDTQYF.

Comment on this clonotype: A read error may account for a junction end that differs from germline. The V call is TRBV30, the J call TRBJ1-1, with 12 bases identical to TRBD1. CDR1 GTSNPN and CDR2 SVGIG come from the germline V gene (reference sequence). The CDR3 loop spans 14 amino acids. The CDR3 DNA follows: TGTGCCAGGTTTCCCGGGACAGGGGGCACTGGAGCTTTCTTT. It codes for CARFPGTGGTGAFF. Together with reference TRBV30 and TRBJ1-1, the CDR3 gives the full variable domain: SQTIHQWPATLVQPVGSPLSLECTVEGTSNPNLYWYRQAAGRGLQLLFYSVGIGQISSEVPQNLSASRPQDRQFILSSKKLLLSDSGFYLCARFPGTGGTGAFFGQGTRLTVV.

The chain uses TRBV6-6 and TRBJ1-5, with a weak D call TRBD1 (5 bases). Germline CDR1 MNHNY, CDR2 SVGAGI (reference sequence). The CDR3 runs 14 residues. Trimming removed 6 bases at V and 5 bases at J, with 14 bases between. The CDR3 sequence is CASRPLSRDQPQHF. The CDR3 DNA sequence: TGTGCCAGCAGACCATTATCCAGGGATCAGCCCCAGCATTTT.

As concerns this clonotype: A much more abundant neighbour one base away suggests this may be a read error. The CDR3 DNA follows: TGTGCCAGCAGCTTAGACGTAGGGGTCGACGAGCAGTGCTTC. Translated, it gives CASSLDVGVDEQCF. V is TRBV11-2 and J is TRBJ2-7, with a possible D match to TRBD1 (5 bases). Germline assignment: CDR1 SGHAT and CDR2 FQNNGV. The CDR3 is made up of 14 amino acids.

The count of this clonotype is one. The CDR3 DNA follows: TGCAGCGTTGACGAAGGGAGGTCCGAGCAGTACTTC. It translates to CSVDEGRSEQYF. The V and J genes are TRBV29-1 and TRBJ2-7; a weak D match, TRBD2 (6 bases). This CDR3 comprises 12 residues. V was cut by 3 bases and J by 6 bases, with 12 bases left in between. CDR1 and CDR2 (germline): SQVTM, ANQGSEA.

Note on this clonotype: Sequence at one end of the junction differs from germline and may be a read error. The chain combines TRBV20-1 with TRBJ2-3; the D is unclear. There are 14 residues in the CDR3. CDR1 and CDR2 from the germline V gene are DFQATT and SNEGSKA (reference sequence). CDR3 in DNA: TGCAGTGCTCTTACCGACATAAGCACCGATACGCAGTATTTT. This codes for CSALTDISTDTQYF.

This sequence joins TRBV6-5 and TRBJ1-5; D gene uncertain. V shed 6 bases and J shed 3 bases, with 6 bases lying between them. The germline gives CDR1 MNHEY, CDR2 SVGAGI. The length of the CDR3 is 12 residues. CDR3 in amino acids: CASSSTNQPQHF. The CDR3 nucleotides are TGTGCCAGCAGCTCTACCAATCAGCCCCAGCATTTT.

The chain links TRBV7-2 to TRBJ1-5; no clear D. Germline V lookup: CDR1 SGHTA, CDR2 FQGNSA. The CDR3 contains 16 residues. Trimming pared 4 bases from V and 0 bases from J, leaving 13 bases between. The DNA of the CDR3 is TGTGCCAGCAGCTGGGATCGGACGGATAGCAATCAGCCCCAGCATTTT. This codes for CASSWDRTDSNQPQHF.

This clonotype is large by share. The chain joins TRBV29-1 to TRBJ2-7; 8 positions agree with TRBD1. The CDR3 has 14 residues. With 6 bases clipped from V and 3 bases from J, the junction kept 10 bases outside the gene matches. CDR1 and CDR2 (germline): SQVTM, ANQGSEA. The CDR3 DNA reads TGCAGCGTAGTACCCGGACAGGGCTTCTACGAGCAGTACTTC. Translated: CSVVPGQGFYEQYF.